This T cell receptor beta chain was observed in a study of Ad26.COV2.S vaccination and SARS-CoV-2 variants. Study-level information: A COV1001 Ad26.COV2.S trial-arm participant provided the sample. Ad26.COV2.S shots went into the muscle once or twice, 56 days apart.

Measured with immunoSEQ multiplex PCR; TCRdb has only the in-frame clones, and not every one. The data contain about 330,000 clones, about nine tenths of them singletons. Study results and limitations: The study found similar non-spike TCR breadth in vaccine and placebo recipients.

This sample's treatment: roughly 18 received Ad26.COV2.S at low or high dose, single or two shots; several received placebo; per-sample allocation not given. Specimens were obtained on day 63 following the first vaccine or placebo injection. As concerns this clone: Its target is not known.

Germline V CDR1 and CDR2: SGDLS, YYNGEE. The germline V and J ends were trimmed by 4 bases and 0 bases, with 13 bases remaining between them. The CDR3 consists of 16 residues. Sample: peripheral blood, taken in a trial of Ad26.COV2.S vaccine versus placebo. This chain uses TRBV9 with TRBJ2-2, with D possibly matching TRBD2 (5 bases). The source is a person aged 18 to 59 who received the Ad26.COV2.S COVID-19 vaccine or a placebo. The CDR3 loop is CASSLRTDPNTGELFF. For the CDR3, the DNA is TGTGCCAGCAGCCTCCGGACTGATCCGAACACCGGGGAGCTGTTTTTT. Full variable domain (rest looked up from reference TRBV9 and TRBJ2-2): DSGVTQTPKHLITATGQRVTLRCSPRSGDLSVYWYQQSLDQGLQFLIQYYNGEERAKGNILERFSAQQFPDLHSELNLSSLELGDSALYFCASSLRTDPNTGELFFGEGSRLTVL.